Each of the 6 T cell receptor beta chains below was sequenced from the same sample in a study of early T cells in non-severe SARS-CoV-2 infection. TCRdb processed the 5' RACE reads anew with MiXCR; each CDR3 protein has one entry. The sample comprises under 85,000 distinct CDR3 sequences, approximately 10% of which are singletons, and about 5.8% rests with the top ten. The material was whole blood, obtained at baseline. These receptor sequences come from an adult who was a healthcare worker with PCR-confirmed SARS-CoV-2 infection or an uninfected control (not recorded which).

This clonotype was observed at least ten times. J is TRBJ2-1 and V is TRBV7-9, with 8 bases aligning to TRBD1. Germline assignment: CDR1 SEHNR and CDR2 FQNEAQ (reference sequence). J gave up 6 bases and V 3 bases, and 7 bases lay outside the gene matches. CDR3 length equals 15 residues. The CDR3 bases are TGTGCCAGCAGCTTGGTCCTCGACAGGGGCAATGAGCAGTTCTTC. Translated: CASSLVLDRGNEQFF.

The table lists this clonotype with a few counts. This chain uses TRBV29-1 with TRBJ2-1, with 7 nucleotides matching TRBD1. CDR3 length: 13 residues. Germline CDR1 is SQVTM and CDR2 is ANQGSEA. V lost 2 bases and J lost 8; bases outside the gene matches: 6. The CDR3: CSVEFRQGYEQFF. DNA of the CDR3: TGCAGCGTTGAATTTCGACAGGGCTATGAGCAGTTCTTC.

The chain is built from TRBV12-3 or TRBV12-4 and TRBJ1-1, with TRBD1 as a possible D gene (5 bases). The CDR3 covers 14 residues. V was shortened by 5 bases and J by 4 bases, with 14 bases between the two germline ends. CDR3 loop: CASSPDGGGTEAFF. The CDR3 nucleotides are TGTGCCAGCAGTCCTGATGGGGGAGGCACTGAAGCTTTCTTT.

As concerns this clonotype: A much larger clonotype is one base distant, so this may be a read error. The chain has TRBV7-9 and TRBJ1-1; no clear D. The CDR3 totals 12 residues. CDR1 is SEHNR and CDR2 is FQNEAQ in the germline V gene (reference sequence). The DNA for the CDR3 is TGTGGCAGCTCGAGCTCAGATATCCTTGCTTTCTTT. It is translated as CGSSSSDILAFF.

This clonotype was detected a few times. The V gene is TRBV12-5, the J gene TRBJ2-5; a possible D gene is TRBD2 (6 bases). The V end was cut by 3 bases, the J end by 4 bases, with 9 bases between. Looked up from germline, CDR1 is LGHNT and CDR2 is FRNRAP. The CDR3 consists of 13 residues. The CDR3: CASGLGGRETQYF. The CDR3, as DNA: TGTGCTAGTGGTTTAGGAGGGCGAGAGACCCAGTACTTC.

The chain uses TRBV5-4 and TRBJ2-3; D possibly uses TRBD1 or TRBD2 (5 bases each). Germline loops: CDR1 SGHNT, CDR2 YYREEE (reference sequence). This CDR3 has 14 amino acids. The germline V and J ends were trimmed by 5 bases and 3 bases, with 13 bases remaining between them. CDR3 region: CASSFPGTTDTQYF. CDR3 nucleotide sequence: TGTGCCAGCAGTTTCCCGGGGACGACAGATACGCAGTATTTT.